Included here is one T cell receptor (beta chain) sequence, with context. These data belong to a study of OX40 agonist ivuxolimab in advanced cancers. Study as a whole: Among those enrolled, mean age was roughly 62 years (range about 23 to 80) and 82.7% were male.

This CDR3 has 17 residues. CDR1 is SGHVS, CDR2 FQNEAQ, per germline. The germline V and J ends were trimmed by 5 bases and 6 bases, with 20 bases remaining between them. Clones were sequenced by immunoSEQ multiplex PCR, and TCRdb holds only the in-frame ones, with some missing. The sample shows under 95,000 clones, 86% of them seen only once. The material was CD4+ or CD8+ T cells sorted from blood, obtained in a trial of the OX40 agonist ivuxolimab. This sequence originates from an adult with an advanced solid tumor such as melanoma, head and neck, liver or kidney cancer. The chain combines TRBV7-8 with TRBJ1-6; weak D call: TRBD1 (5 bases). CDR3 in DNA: TGTGCCAGCAGCCCCACCGATAAGGGACGGTTTAATTCACCCCTCCACTTT. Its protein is CASSPTDKGRFNSPLHF.